This T cell receptor (beta chain) appears in the sequencing data of a study of blood T cell repertoires in COVID-19. TCRdb keeps only in-frame clones here, not all; method: immunoSEQ multiplex PCR. In the table there are 140,000 to 150,000 clones, roughly 90% of which are singletons. V was pared by 0 bases and J by 5 bases, with 12 bases between. CDR3 length: 15 residues. Germline V gene data show CDR1 as SGHRS and CDR2 as YFSETQ. The origin of this receptor is a man in his 60s with active or convalescent COVID-19. J is TRBJ1-5 and V is TRBV5-1, with a possible D match to TRBD1 (6 bases). The sample comprised peripheral blood. As DNA, the CDR3 is TGCGCCAGCAGCTTGGATGGGGGCGCGTATCAGCCCCAGCATTTT. Translation: CASSLDGGAYQPQHF.